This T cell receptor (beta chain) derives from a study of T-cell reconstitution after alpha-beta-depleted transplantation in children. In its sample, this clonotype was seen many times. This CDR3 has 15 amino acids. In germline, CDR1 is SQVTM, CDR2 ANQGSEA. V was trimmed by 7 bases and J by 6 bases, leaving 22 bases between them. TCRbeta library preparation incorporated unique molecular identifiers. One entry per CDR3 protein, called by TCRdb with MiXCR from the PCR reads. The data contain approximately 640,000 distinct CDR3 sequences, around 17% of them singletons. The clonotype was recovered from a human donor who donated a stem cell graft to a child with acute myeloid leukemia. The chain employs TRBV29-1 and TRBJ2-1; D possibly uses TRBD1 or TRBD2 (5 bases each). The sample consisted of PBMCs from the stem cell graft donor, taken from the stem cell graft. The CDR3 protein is CSGGTDLMGSNEQFF. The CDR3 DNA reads TGCAGCGGGGGGACCGACCTAATGGGGAGCAATGAGCAGTTCTTC.